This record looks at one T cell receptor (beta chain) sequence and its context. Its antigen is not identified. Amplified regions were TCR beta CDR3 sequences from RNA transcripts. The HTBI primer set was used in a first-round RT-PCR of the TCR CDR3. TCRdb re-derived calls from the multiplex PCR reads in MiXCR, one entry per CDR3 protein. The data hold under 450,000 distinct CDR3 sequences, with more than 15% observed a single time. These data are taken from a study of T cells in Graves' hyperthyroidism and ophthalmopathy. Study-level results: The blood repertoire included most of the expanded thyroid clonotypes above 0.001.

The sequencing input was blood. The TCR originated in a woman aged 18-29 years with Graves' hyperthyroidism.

The CDR3 sequence is CAIKSGTSGSMNEQFF. CDR3 DNA sequence: TGTGCCATCAAATCCGGGACTAGCGGGAGTATGAATGAGCAGTTCTTC. The chain employs TRBV10-3 and TRBJ2-1, with 14 nucleotides matching TRBD2. The CDR3 sequence is 16 residues long. Germline CDR1 reads ENHRY; CDR2 reads SYGVKD. Trimming removed 7 bases from V and 7 bases from J; junction bases left unmatched: 9.